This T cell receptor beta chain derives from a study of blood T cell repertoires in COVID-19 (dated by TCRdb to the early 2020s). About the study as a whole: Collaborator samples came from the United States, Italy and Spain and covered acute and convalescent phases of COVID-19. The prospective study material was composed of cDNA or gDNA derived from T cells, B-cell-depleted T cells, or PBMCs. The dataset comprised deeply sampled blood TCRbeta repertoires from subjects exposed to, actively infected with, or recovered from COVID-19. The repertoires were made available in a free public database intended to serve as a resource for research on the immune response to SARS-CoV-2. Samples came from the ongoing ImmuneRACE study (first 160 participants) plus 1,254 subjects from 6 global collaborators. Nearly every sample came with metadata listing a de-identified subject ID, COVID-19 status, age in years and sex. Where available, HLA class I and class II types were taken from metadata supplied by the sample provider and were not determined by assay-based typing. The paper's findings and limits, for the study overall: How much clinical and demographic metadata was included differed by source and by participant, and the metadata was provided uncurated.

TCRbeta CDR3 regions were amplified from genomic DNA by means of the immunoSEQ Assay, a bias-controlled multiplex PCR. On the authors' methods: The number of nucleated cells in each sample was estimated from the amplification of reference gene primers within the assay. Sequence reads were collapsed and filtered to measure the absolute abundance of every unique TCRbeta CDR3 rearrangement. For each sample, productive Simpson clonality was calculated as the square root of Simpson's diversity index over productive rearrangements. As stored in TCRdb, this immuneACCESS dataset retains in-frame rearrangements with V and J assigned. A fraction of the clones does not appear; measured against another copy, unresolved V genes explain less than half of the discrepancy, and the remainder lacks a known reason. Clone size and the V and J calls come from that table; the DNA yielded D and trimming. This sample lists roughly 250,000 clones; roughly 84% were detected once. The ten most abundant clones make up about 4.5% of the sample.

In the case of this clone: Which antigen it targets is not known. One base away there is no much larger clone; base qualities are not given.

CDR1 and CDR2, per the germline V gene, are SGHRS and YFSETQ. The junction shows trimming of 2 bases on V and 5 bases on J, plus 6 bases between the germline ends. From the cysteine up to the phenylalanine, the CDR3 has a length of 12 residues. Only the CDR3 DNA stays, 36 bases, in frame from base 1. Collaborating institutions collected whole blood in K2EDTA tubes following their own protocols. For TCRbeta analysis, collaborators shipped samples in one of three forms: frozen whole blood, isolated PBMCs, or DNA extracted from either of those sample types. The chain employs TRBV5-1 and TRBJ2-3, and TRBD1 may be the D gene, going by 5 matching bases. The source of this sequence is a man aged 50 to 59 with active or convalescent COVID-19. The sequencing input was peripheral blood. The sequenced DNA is TGCGCCAGCAGCTTCCAGGGAGATACGCAGTATTTT. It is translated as CASSFQGDTQYF.